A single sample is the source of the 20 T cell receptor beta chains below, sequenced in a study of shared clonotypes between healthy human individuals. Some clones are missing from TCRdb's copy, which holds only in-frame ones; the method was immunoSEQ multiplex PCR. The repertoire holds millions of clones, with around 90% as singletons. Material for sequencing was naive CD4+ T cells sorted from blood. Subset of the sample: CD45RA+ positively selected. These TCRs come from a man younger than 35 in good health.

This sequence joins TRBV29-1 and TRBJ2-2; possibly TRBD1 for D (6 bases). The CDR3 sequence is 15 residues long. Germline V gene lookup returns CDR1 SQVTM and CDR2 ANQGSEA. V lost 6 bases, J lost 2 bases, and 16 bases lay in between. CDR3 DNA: TGCAGCGTCGGTACAGGGAACAGAAACACCGGGGAGCTGTTTTTT. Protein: CSVGTGNRNTGELFF.

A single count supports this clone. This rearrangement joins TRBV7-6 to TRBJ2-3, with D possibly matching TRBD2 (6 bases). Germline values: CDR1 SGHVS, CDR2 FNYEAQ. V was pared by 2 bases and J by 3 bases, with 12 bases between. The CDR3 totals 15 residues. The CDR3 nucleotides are TGTGCCAGCAGCTTACAGAGGGGAGGAACAGATACGCAGTATTTT. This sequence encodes CASSLQRGGTDTQYF.

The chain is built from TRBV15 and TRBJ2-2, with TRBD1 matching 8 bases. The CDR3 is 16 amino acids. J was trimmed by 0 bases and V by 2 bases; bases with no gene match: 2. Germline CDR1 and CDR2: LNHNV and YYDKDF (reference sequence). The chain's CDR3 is CATSRRTGTNTGELFF. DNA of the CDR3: TGTGCCACCAGCAGAAGGACAGGGACGAACACCGGGGAGCTGTTTTTT.

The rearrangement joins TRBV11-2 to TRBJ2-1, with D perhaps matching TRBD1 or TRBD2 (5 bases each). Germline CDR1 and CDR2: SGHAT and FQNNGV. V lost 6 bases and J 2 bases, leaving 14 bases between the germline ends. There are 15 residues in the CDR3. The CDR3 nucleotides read TGTGCCAGCAGTTCGGGGCTAGCAGCCTACAATGAGCAGTTCTTC. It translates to CASSSGLAAYNEQFF.

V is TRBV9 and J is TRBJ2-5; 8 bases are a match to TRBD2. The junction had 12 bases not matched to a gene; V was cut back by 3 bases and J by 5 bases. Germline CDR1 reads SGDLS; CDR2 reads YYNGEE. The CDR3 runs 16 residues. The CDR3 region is CASSAAFLAGSETQYF. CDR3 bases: TGTGCCAGCAGCGCCGCCTTTTTAGCGGGGTCGGAGACCCAGTACTTC.

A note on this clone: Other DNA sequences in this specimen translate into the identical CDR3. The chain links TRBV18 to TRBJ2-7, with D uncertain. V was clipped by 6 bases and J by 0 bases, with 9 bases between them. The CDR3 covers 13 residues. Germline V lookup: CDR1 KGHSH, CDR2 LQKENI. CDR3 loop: CASSPGASYEQYF. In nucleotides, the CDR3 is TGTGCCAGCTCCCCCGGCGCCTCCTACGAGCAGTACTTC.

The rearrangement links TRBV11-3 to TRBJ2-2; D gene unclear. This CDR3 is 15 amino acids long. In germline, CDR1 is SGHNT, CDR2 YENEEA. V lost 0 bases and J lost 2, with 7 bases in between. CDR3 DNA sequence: TGTGCCAGCAGCTTAGACAGCCCCAACACCGGGGAGCTGTTTTTT. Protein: CASSLDSPNTGELFF.

The CDR3 DNA sequence: TGTGCCAGCAGCTTGTCCCTCCCGGGGACAGGGCACTACGAGCAGTACTTC. It specifies CASSLSLPGTGHYEQYF. The rearrangement joins TRBV5-4 to TRBJ2-7, with TRBD1 matching 9 bases. The CDR3 spans 17 residues. Germline trimming cut 1 base from V and 3 bases from J; bases unmatched to any gene: 11. Germline CDR1 is SGHNT and CDR2 is YYREEE (reference sequence).

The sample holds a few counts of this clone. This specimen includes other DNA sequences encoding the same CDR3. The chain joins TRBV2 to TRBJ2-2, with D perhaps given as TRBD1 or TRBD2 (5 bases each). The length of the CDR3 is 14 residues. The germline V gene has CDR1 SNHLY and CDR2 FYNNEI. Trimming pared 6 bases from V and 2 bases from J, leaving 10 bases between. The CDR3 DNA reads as TGTGCCAGCAGCCGGGACGGAAACACCGGGGAGCTGTTTTTT. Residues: CASSRDGNTGELFF. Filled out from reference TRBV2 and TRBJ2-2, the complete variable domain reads EPEVTQTPSHQVTQMGQEVILRCVPISNHLYFYWYRQILGQKVEFLVSFYNNEISEKSEIFDDQFSVERPDGSNFTLKIRSTKLEDSAMYFCASSRDGNTGELFFGEGSRLTVL.

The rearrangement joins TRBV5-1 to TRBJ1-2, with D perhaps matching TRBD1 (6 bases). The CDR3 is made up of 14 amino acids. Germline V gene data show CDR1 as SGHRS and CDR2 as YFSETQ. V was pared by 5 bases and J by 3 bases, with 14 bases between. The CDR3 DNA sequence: TGCGCCAGCAGAGCCGGGACACCCGACTATGGCTACACCTTC. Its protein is CASRAGTPDYGYTF.

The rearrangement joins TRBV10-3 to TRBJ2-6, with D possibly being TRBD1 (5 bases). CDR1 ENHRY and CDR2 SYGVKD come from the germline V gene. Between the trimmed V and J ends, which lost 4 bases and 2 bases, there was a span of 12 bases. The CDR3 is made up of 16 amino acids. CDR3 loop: CAISGGPITGANVLTF. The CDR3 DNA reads TGTGCCATCAGTGGGGGCCCCATAACTGGGGCCAACGTCCTGACTTTC.

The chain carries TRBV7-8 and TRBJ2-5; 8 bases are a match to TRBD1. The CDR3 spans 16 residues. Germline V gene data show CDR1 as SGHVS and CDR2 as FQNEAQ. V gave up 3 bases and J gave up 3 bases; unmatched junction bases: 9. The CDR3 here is CASSLNRGTKEETQYF. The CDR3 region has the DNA TGTGCCAGCAGCTTGAACAGGGGGACGAAAGAAGAGACCCAGTACTTC. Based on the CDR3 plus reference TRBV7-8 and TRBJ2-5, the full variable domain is GAGVSQSPRYKVAKRGQDVALRCDPISGHVSLFWYQQALGQGPEFLTYFQNEAQLDKSGLPSDRFFAERPEGSVSTLKIQRTQQEDSAVYLCASSLNRGTKEETQYFGPGTRLLVL.

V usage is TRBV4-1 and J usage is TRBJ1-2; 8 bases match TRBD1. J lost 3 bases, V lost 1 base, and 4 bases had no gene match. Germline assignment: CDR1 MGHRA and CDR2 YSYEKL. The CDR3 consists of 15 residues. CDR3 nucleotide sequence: TGCGCCAGCAGCCAAGCGGACAGGGACCACTATGGCTACACCTTC. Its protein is CASSQADRDHYGYTF.

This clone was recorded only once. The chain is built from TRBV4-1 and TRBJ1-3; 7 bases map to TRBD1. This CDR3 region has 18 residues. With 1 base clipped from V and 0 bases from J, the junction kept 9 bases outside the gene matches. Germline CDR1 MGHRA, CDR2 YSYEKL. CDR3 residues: CASSQVLSDRDSGNTIYF. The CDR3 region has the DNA TGCGCCAGCAGCCAAGTTCTAAGTGACAGGGACTCTGGAAACACCATATATTTT.

The CDR3 DNA is TGTGCCAGCAGCACCCGGGACAGGGGAAGGAATTCACCCCTCCACTTT. Its protein product is CASSTRDRGRNSPLHF. The chain is built from TRBV11-1 and TRBJ1-6, with 10 bases that match TRBD1. With V trimmed by 5 bases and J by 7 bases, 8 bases remained unmatched. CDR3 length: 16 residues. Germline CDR1 SGHAT, CDR2 FQDESV (reference sequence).

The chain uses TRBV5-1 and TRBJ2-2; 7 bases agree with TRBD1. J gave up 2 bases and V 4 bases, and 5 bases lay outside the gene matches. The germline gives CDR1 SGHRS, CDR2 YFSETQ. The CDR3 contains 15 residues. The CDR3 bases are TGCGCCAGCAGCGGACAGGCGATAAACACCGGGGAGCTGTTTTTT. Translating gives CASSGQAINTGELFF.

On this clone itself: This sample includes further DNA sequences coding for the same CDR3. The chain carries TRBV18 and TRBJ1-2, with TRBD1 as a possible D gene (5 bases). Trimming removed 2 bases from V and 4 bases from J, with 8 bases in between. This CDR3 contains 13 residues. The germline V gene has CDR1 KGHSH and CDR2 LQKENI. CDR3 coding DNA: TGTGCCAGCTCACCAGGTCAGGGCTATGGCTACACCTTC. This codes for CASSPGQGYGYTF.

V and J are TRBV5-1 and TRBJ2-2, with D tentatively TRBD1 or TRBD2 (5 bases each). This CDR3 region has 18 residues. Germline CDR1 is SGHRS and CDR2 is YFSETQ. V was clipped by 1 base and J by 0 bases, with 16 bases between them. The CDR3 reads CASSLSGDPLANTGELFF. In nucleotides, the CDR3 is TGCGCCAGCAGCTTGTCCGGGGACCCTTTAGCGAACACCGGGGAGCTGTTTTTT.

The CDR3 here is CASRNNMIQGEILNTEAFF. CDR3 coding DNA: TGCGCCAGCAGGAATAACATGATTCAAGGGGAAATCCTGAACACTGAAGCTTTCTTT. The chain links TRBV5-1 to TRBJ1-1; the D gene is possibly TRBD1 (5 bases). Germline V gene sequence: CDR1 SGHRS, CDR2 YFSETQ. V lost 5 bases to trimming and J lost 0 bases, with 26 bases between them. The CDR3 sequence is 19 residues long.

The CDR3 bases are TGTGCCAGCAGCCTACACCCATGGACAGAATTCCAAGAGACCCAGTACTTC. It encodes CASSLHPWTEFQETQYF. V and J are TRBV11-2 and TRBJ2-5; tentatively, D is TRBD1 (6 bases). Trimming stripped 5 bases from V and 1 base from J, with 20 bases between. Per the germline V gene, CDR1 is SGHAT and CDR2 is FQNNGV. The CDR3 is 17 amino acids.